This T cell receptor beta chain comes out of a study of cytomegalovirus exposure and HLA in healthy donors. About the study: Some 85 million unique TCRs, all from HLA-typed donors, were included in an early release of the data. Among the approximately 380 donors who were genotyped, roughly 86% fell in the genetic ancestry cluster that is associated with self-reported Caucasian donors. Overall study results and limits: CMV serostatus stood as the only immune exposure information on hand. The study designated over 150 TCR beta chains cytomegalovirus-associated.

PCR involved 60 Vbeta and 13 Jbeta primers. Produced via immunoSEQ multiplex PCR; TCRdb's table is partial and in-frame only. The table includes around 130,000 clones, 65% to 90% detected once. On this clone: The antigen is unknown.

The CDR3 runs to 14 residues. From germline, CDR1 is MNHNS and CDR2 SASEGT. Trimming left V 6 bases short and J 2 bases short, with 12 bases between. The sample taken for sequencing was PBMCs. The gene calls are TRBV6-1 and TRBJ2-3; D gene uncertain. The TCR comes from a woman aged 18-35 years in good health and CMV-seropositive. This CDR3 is CASSMRFLTDTQYF. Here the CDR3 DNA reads TGTGCCAGCAGCATGCGTTTCCTCACAGATACGCAGTATTTT.